These T cell receptor beta chains were read from a single sample in a study of identical twins. Each CDR3 protein gets one entry after TCRdb re-called the 5' RACE reads with MiXCR. The data contain about 340,000 distinct CDR3 sequences, 9% to 15% of them singletons. Separately, the same data were catalogued under a study of yellow fever vaccine responses in identical twins.

Input material: CD8+ T cells sorted from blood. The receptors were sampled from a young woman in good health. Each CDR3 is given with its conserved first and last residue. A D gene is named only where the DNA matches it firmly. Clone size is shown for a subset of rows, as once, few, many or a class of expanded clone.

J gene	D gene	clone size	V gene	CDR3 DNA	CDR3 protein
TRBJ1-1	.	many	TRBV7-9	TGTGCCAGCAGCTTGGGATCGGCTGAAGCTTTCTTT	CASSLGSAEAFF
TRBJ2-2	.	.	TRBV6-5	TGTGCCAGCAGTTACGGTACTAGCAGCGGGGAGCTGTTTTTT	CASSYGTSSGELFF
TRBJ2-2	TRBD1	.	TRBV9	TGTGCCAGCAGCAAAAGGACAGGGGGGATCGGGGAGCTGTTTTTT	CASSKRTGGIGELFF
TRBJ2-3	.	few	TRBV7-6	TGTGCCAGCAGCTTAGCGCTCGGGAGAAGCACCTCTAGCACAGATACGCAGTATTTT	CASSLALGRSTSSTDTQYF
TRBJ2-2	TRBD1	.	TRBV6-1	TGTGCCAGCATTGGGACAGCGAACACCGGGGAGCTGTTTTTT	CASIGTANTGELFF
TRBJ1-1	TRBD1	many	TRBV6-1	TGTGCCAGCAGTCTCGGGACAGGACAGAACACTGAAGCTTTCTTT	CASSLGTGQNTEAFF
TRBJ2-3	TRBD2	.	TRBV5-1	TGCGCCAGCAGCACGACGGGACTAGCGGCACGCACAGATACGCAGTATTTT	CASSTTGLAARTDTQYF
TRBJ2-7	TRBD1	many	TRBV20-1	TGCAGTGCTAGATCCGACAGGGGCTTCCACGAGCAGTACTTC	CSARSDRGFHEQYF
TRBJ1-2	.	.	TRBV7-9	TGTGCCAGCAGCTTAGAGTATGACCGGGAAAATGGCTACACCTTC	CASSLEYDRENGYTF
TRBJ2-7	TRBD1	.	TRBV5-1	TGCGCCAGCAGCCGGGACAGGGGTAACTACGAGCAGTACTTC	CASSRDRGNYEQYF
TRBJ2-4	.	many	TRBV11-2	TGTGCCAGCAGCAGTTTCAAGGAAAAAAACATTCAGTACTTC	CASSSFKEKNIQYF
TRBJ2-7	.	few	TRBV4-1	TGCGCCAGCAGCCAAGAGGCAGGTCTTCTCTACGAGCAGTACTTC	CASSQEAGLLYEQYF
TRBJ2-5	TRBD2	.	TRBV28	TGTGCCAGCAGTTTAAAACCGGGACTAGCGGGGGAGACCCAGTACTTC	CASSLKPGLAGETQYF
TRBJ1-6	.	few	TRBV27	TGTGCCAGCAGTCCCGGTTTCCGGGGCGATTCACCCCTCCACTTT	CASSPGFRGDSPLHF